Sequencing of this T cell receptor (beta chain) was carried out in a study of cytomegalovirus exposure and HLA in healthy donors. It was with 60 Vbeta and 13 Jbeta primers that the PCR ran. This table comes from immunoSEQ multiplex PCR, and its TCRdb copy is limited to in-frame clones, with some not included. This sample yields some 150,000 clones, of which over 60% are seen a single time; nearly 7% belongs to the top ten. The V gene's germline CDR1 is MNHEY and CDR2 SMNVEV (reference sequence). CDR3 length equals 15 residues. J was trimmed by 0 bases and V by 5 bases; bases with no gene match: 3. The J gene is TRBJ1-1, the V gene TRBV27, with 10 bases matching TRBD1. This clonotype was obtained from a man between 35 and 55 years old in good health and CMV-seropositive. What was sequenced was PBMCs. CDR3 region: CASSGDRGLNTEAFF. CDR3 DNA sequence: TGTGCCAGCAGTGGGGACAGGGGTTTGAACACTGAAGCTTTCTTT.